What follows are 19 T cell receptor beta chains derived from one specimen sequenced in a study of blood T cells in healthy people across ages. A sample-barcoded 5' primer and a J-beta primer mix were used in a second PCR of about 7 to 11 cycles. A single record per CDR3 protein comes from TCRdb applying MiXCR to the 5' RACE reads. The sample consists of around 800,000 distinct CDR3 sequences, 25% to 30% of them appearing once. The same sample was also studied in work on T cells of mothers and their children.

The specimen sequenced was blood. The receptor set was obtained from a boy aged 5-17 years in good health.

The rearrangement uses TRBV5-5 and TRBJ1-5, with unresolved D. Germline CDR1 is SGHKS and CDR2 is YYEKEE (reference sequence). The CDR3 length is 16 residues. Trimming stripped 2 bases from V and 3 bases from J, with 15 bases between. The DNA for the CDR3 is TGTGCCAGCAGCTTTCAGGCACTCACCTCCAATCAGCCCCAGCATTTT. Protein sequence: CASSFQALTSNQPQHF. Full variable domain (remainder filled in from reference TRBV5-5 and TRBJ1-5): DAGVTQSPTHLIKTRGQQVTLRCSPISGHKSVSWYQQVLGQGPQFIFQYYEKEERGRGNFPDRFSARQFPNYSSELNVNALLLGDSALYLCASSFQALTSNQPQHFGDGTRLSIL.

The chain carries TRBV29-1 and TRBJ2-5; D is possibly TRBD2 (6 bases). The CDR3 extends over 11 amino acids. CDR1 is SQVTM, CDR2 ANQGSEA, per germline. Trimming took 6 bases from V and 11 from J, leaving 16 bases between them. The CDR3 DNA reads as TGCAGCGTCCGGGAGTTTTGGGAGCAGTACTTC. This sequence encodes CSVREFWEQYF.

This clonotype was recorded a few times. Germline and junction disagree at one end, which may indicate a read error. V gene TRBV7-7 combines with J gene TRBJ2-6; tentative D call: TRBD1 (6 bases). The CDR3 runs to 18 residues. Germline CDR1 reads SSHAT; CDR2 reads FNYEAQ (reference sequence). CDR3 sequence: CASSPGRQVYSGANVLTF. CDR3 bases: TGTGCTAGCAGCCCCGGTCGACAGGTATACTCTGGGGCCAACGTCCTGACTTTC.

J is TRBJ1-1 and V is TRBV12-3 or TRBV12-4; D not certain. The length of the CDR3 is 15 residues. Between the trimmed V and J ends, which lost 1 base and 1 base, there was a span of 10 bases. The DNA for the CDR3 is TGTGCCAGCAGTTTAGGAGGGATGGAGAACACTGAAGCTTTCTTT. Residues: CASSLGGMENTEAFF.

This clonotype was counted only a few times. CDR3: CASSLEATSGYNEQFF. In DNA, the CDR3 is TGTGCCAGCAGCTTAGAGGCGACTAGCGGCTACAATGAGCAGTTCTTC. The V gene is TRBV11-1, the J gene TRBJ2-1, with 9 nucleotides matching TRBD2. Germline V lookup: CDR1 SGHAT, CDR2 FQDESV (reference sequence). This CDR3 comprises 16 residues. Germline trimming cut 1 base from V and 3 bases from J; bases unmatched to any gene: 4.

The rearrangement links TRBV6-6 to TRBJ2-5; D is tentatively TRBD1 or TRBD2 (6 bases each). The CDR3 totals 15 residues. The V gene lost 4 bases and the J gene lost 5 bases, with 17 bases spanning the gap. The germline CDR1 and CDR2 sequences are MNHNY and SVGAGI (reference sequence). DNA for the CDR3: TGTGCCAGCAGTTCCACGGGGGCTCTCGGGGAGACCCAGTACTTC. This encodes CASSSTGALGETQYF.

Comments on this clonotype: At one boundary the junction diverges from the germline segment, which might be a read error. This chain connects TRBV27 to TRBJ2-4; TRBD2 matches 7 bases. Germline V gives CDR1 MNHEY, CDR2 SMNVEV (reference sequence). The CDR3 is made up of 14 amino acids. CDR3 nucleotide sequence: TGTGCCAGTAGTTTAGGGACCCCCCGGGGGGTTCAGTACTTC. This gives the protein CASSLGTPRGVQYF.

The J gene is TRBJ2-1, the V gene TRBV6-5; 7 nucleotides line up with TRBD2. The DNA end favors TRBJ2-5, so the J call may be wrong. Per the germline V gene, CDR1 is MNHEY and CDR2 is SVGAGI. The length of the CDR3 is 13 residues. The CDR3 loop is CASCAGEGETQYF. CDR3 bases: TGTGCCAGCTGCGCGGGGGAGGGGGAGACCCAGTACTTC.

The V call is TRBV6-6, the J call TRBJ2-4; a possible D gene is TRBD1 (5 bases). Germline V CDR1 and CDR2: MNHNY, SVGAGI (reference sequence). The CDR3 has 13 amino acids. The CDR3 sequence is CVSQGTVKNIQYF. The DNA for the CDR3 is TGTGTCTCCCAGGGCACGGTCAAAAACATTCAGTACTTC.

The rearrangement uses TRBV5-1 and TRBJ2-3, with a possible D match to TRBD2 (6 bases). The germline V gene has CDR1 SGHRS and CDR2 YFSETQ. This CDR3 spans 14 amino acids. V lost 2 bases and J lost 2, with 9 bases in between. DNA of the CDR3: TGCGCCAGCAGCTTCCCGGGAGTCACAGATACGCAGTATTTT. Encoded protein: CASSFPGVTDTQYF.

This sequence joins TRBV2 and TRBJ2-1, with 7 bases fitting TRBD1. Germline CDR1 is SNHLY and CDR2 is FYNNEI. V lost 8 bases, J lost 4 bases, and 11 bases stayed unmatched. The CDR3 extends over 15 amino acids. The CDR3 DNA reads as TGTGCCAGCGGGTCCAGGGGGAGCTTTTACAATGAGCAGTTCTTC. Translation gives CASGSRGSFYNEQFF. Supplemented by reference TRBV2 and TRBJ2-1, the full variable domain reads EPEVTQTPSHQVTQMGQEVILRCVPISNHLYFYWYRQILGQKVEFLVSFYNNEISEKSEIFDDQFSVERPDGSNFTLKIRSTKLEDSAMYFCASGSRGSFYNEQFFGPGTRLTVL.

The chain joins TRBV5-1 to TRBJ1-6, with TRBD1 matching over 8 bases. The J segment lost 10 bases and the V segment lost 0 bases, leaving 6 bases of the junction unmatched. From germline, CDR1 is SGHRS and CDR2 YFSETQ. The CDR3 is 15 residues long. The CDR3 DNA follows: TGCGCCAGCAGCTTGGCCCGCAGGGGGCAATCACCCCTCCACTTT. It yields the protein CASSLARRGQSPLHF.

V gene TRBV4-2 combines with J gene TRBJ1-1; TRBD1 might be the D (5 bases). The CDR3 length is 16 residues. V lost 6 bases to trimming and J lost 3 bases, with 20 bases between them. Germline CDR1 and CDR2: LGHNA and YNFKEQ. The CDR3 DNA follows: TGTGCCAGCAGTTACCGGGGACCGGTGGGGCACACTGAAGCTTTCTTT. This codes for CASSYRGPVGHTEAFF.

This chain links TRBV6-6 with TRBJ2-4; 8 nucleotides line up with TRBD2. Per the germline V gene, CDR1 is MNHNY and CDR2 is SVGAGI (reference sequence). Germline trimming cut 6 bases from V and 6 bases from J; bases unmatched to any gene: 10. The CDR3 sequence is 15 residues long. The CDR3 DNA sequence: TGTGCCAGCAGGCCGGGGGGGCTAGGTCGAAACATTCAGTACTTC. Translated: CASRPGGLGRNIQYF.

This clonotype was detected only a few times. V usage is TRBV28 and J usage is TRBJ1-1, with a possible D match to TRBD1 (6 bases). The germline V and J ends were trimmed by 8 bases and 0 bases, with 7 bases remaining between them. The CDR3 consists of 12 residues. Germline loops: CDR1 MDHEN, CDR2 SYDVKM. The CDR3 protein is CASWTVNTEAFF. The CDR3 DNA sequence: TGTGCCAGCTGGACAGTGAACACTGAAGCTTTCTTT.

This clonotype turned up a few times. This chain joins TRBV25-1 and TRBJ2-5; D possibly uses TRBD1 or TRBD2 (6 bases each). The end of the DNA fits TRBJ2-1 better, so the J call may be wrong. Germline CDR1 is MGHDK and CDR2 is SYGVNS. The CDR3 runs 12 residues. CDR3 nucleotide sequence: TGTGCCACGTGGAGGGGGAAGGATGAGCAGTTCTTC. This translates into CATWRGKDEQFF.

The chain recombines TRBV7-2 with TRBJ2-3, with 14 bases aligning to TRBD2. The CDR3 is 17 amino acids. CDR1 and CDR2 (germline): SGHTA, FQGNSA. V was pared by 2 bases and J by 2 bases, with 3 bases of the junction left unmatched. In nucleotides, the CDR3 is TGTGCCAGCAGCTTACGGACTAGCGGGGGGTACACAGATACGCAGTATTTT. The encoded protein is CASSLRTSGGYTDTQYF.

This clonotype was counted between two and nine times. The chain joins TRBV20-1 to TRBJ1-2, with D hard to call. The CDR3 is made up of 11 amino acids. Per germline, CDR1 DFQATT and CDR2 SNEGSKA (reference sequence). V shed 7 bases and J shed 4 bases, with 10 bases lying between them. CDR3: CSVGGPYGYTF. In DNA form, the CDR3 reads TGCAGTGTGGGTGGTCCCTATGGCTACACCTTC.

The CDR3: CASSPSWGTNEKLFF. The CDR3 nucleotides read TGCGCCAGCAGCCCCTCGTGGGGAACTAATGAAAAACTGTTTTTT. The chain has TRBV5-1 and TRBJ1-4; D gene uncertain. CDR3 length: 15 amino acids. Looked up from germline, CDR1 is SGHRS and CDR2 is YFSETQ. Trimming left V 4 bases short and J 1 base short, with 11 bases between.